Reported below is one TCR beta chain. Sequencing used immunoSEQ multiplex PCR; TCRdb keeps in-frame clones, though not all of them. The table lists roughly 62,000 clones, approximately 94% of them singletons, with about 3% in the top ten. These data originate in a study of technical replicates of blood from several donors. Deletions cut 6 bases from V and 7 bases from J, with 10 bases between. This CDR3 has 12 residues. Germline V gives CDR1 LNHDA, CDR2 SQIVND (reference sequence). The V call is TRBV19, the J call TRBJ1-5; maybe TRBD1 (5 bases). The sequence was collected from a human donor in good health. Some clones in this sample may be carry-over from other donors' samples. Sample: PBMCs. The CDR3: CASRAGGQPQHF. CDR3 nucleotide sequence: TGTGCCAGTAGGGCGGGGGGACAGCCCCAGCATTTT.